This T cell receptor beta chain originates from a study of pediatric ulcerative colitis. The assay was immunoSEQ multiplex PCR, and TCRdb's table has in-frame clones only and misses some. The sample consists of 5,000 or so clones, more than 90% of them appearing once. Germline V gene sequence: CDR1 MGHDK, CDR2 SYGVNS. V was pared by 5 bases and J by 4 bases, with 5 bases of the junction left unmatched. There are 14 residues in the CDR3. This TCR was sampled from a boy younger than 18 who was a control in a study of pediatric ulcerative colitis. The rearrangement uses TRBV25-1 and TRBJ2-1; 7 nucleotides line up with TRBD2. The specimen was blood. The CDR3 DNA reads TGTGCCAGCAGTCATAGCGGGCCATACAATGAGCAGTTCTTC. This gives the protein CASSHSGPYNEQFF.